The source of this T cell receptor (beta chain) is a study of shared clonotypes between healthy human individuals (dated by TCRdb to 2019 to 2021). Context from the whole study: A few men and two women, aged 18 to 49 years, made up the cohort. For each donor, three plates each were used for CD4 naive and CD4 memory, two plates were used for CD8 naive, and one plate was used for CD8 memory. To estimate repertoire size and how much clonotype sharing occurs between individuals, the study deeply sequenced the blood TCR repertoires of several healthy adults. To increase sequencing depth and limit assay-specific biases, different laboratories used diverse techniques to prepare libraries and sequence TCR repertoires. Per donor, leukapheresis produced somewhere between about 0.94 and 9 billion PBMCs.

Using the deep immunoSEQ assay, multiplex PCR amplified TCR CDR3 regions from genomic DNA. For each cell subset, the extracted genomic DNA was distributed evenly across all wells of several immunoSEQ 96-well plates, and each plate served as one replicate. For sorted subsets, each replicate PCR was loaded with approximately 0.2 ug genomic DNA, equivalent to about 30,000 T cell genomes. Purified libraries were quantified with a Qubit 3.0 fluorometer, sized on a Bioanalyzer 2100, and re-quantified with the KAPA Library Quantification kit. Every immunoSEQ 96-well plate was sequenced on a separate single-read 150-cycle Illumina NextSeq 550 flow cell. Per the original workflow: Because the immunoSEQ output included only junctional sequences and no quality scores, the filtering could not be the same as the filtering used for full-length reads. To assign V/J genes and CDR3, sequences were annotated against IMGT germline references using PyIR, a Python wrapper for IgBLAST v1.9. Reads were filtered out if the reads had weak V/J assignments (E-value above 1e-6), no CDR3, stop codons, out-of-frame junctions, or ambiguous translated residues. V3J clonotypes were defined by identical inferred V gene, J gene, and CDR3 amino acid sequence. Percentage overlap between repertoires was computed as shared unique clonotypes divided by the size of the smaller repertoire. Three approaches were used to assess repertoire richness: RTK rarefaction, the Chao1 estimator, and Recon v2.1 estimates of unobserved clonotypes. Generation probabilities were computed with OLGA for all TCRbeta clonotypes obtained by the gDNA method from four donors. TCRdb limited this immuneACCESS table to in-frame rearrangements with V and J called. A share of clones is missing; checked studies link under half to unresolved V genes, and the rest is unexplained. The V and J calls and clone size come from that table; D and trimming were worked out from the DNA. Across this sample there are some 680,000 clones, with around three quarters seen only once. The top ten constitute under 2% of the sample.

Unmatched junction bases come to 4, with V trimmed by 8 bases and J by 2 bases. The CDR3, from cysteine to phenylalanine, totals 13 residues. Of all the DNA, just the CDR3 is kept, 39 bases in frame from base 1. The germline V gene gives CDR1 as MDHEN and CDR2 as SYDVKM. Donors were healthy HIV-negative adults with no recently reported acute infections or vaccinations. All donors were Caucasian adults living in Nashville, Tennessee, USA. Magnetic negative selection was used to enrich CD4+ T cells, after which naive cells were positively selected on CD45RA and the negative fraction became the memory subset. After blood collection by leukapheresis, PBMCs were isolated using Ficoll-Histopaque density gradient centrifugation and then cryopreserved in the vapor phase of liquid nitrogen. Analytical flow cytometry was used to check the purity and quantity of each magnetically sorted T cell population. Each sorted fraction had its genomic DNA isolated and then quantified by UV absorbance on a Nanodrop 2000c.

Overall study outcomes, separate from this receptor: Larger estimated clonotype richness was generally found for naive subsets than for memory subsets. Even with the large sequencing depth, rarefaction of the sorted-subset datasets indicated that sequencing was incomplete. Compared with non-shared clonotypes, the clonotypes found in all four sorted-subset donors had higher generation probabilities. Pairwise subsampling led to the expectation that sequencing depth would affect the degree of clonotype sharing among donors. Sampling was restricted to blood, and TCR repertoires in tissue are likely to differ from TCR repertoires in blood. Sharing across a handful of donors was observed for about 4.8% of naive CD4, 3% to 3.5% of naive CD8, around 2.5% of memory CD4, and 0.4% of memory CD8 clonotypes. The genetic and exposure-history diversity represented was limited by the small number of donors.

This clone has a handful of counts. The specificity of this receptor is unknown. No clone much larger than this one lies a single base away; base qualities are absent. Sequencing was performed on memory CD4+ T cells sorted from blood. The cell subset or site label for this specimen denotes: CD45RA-negative fraction. This clonotype originated in a woman aged 25 to 39 in good health. The rearrangement joined TRBV28 to TRBJ1-2, and TRBD1 aligns with 8 junction nucleotides. The DNA is as follows: TGTGCCAGCCAACGGACAGGGAACTATGGCTACACCTTC. Translated, this is CASQRTGNYGYTF.